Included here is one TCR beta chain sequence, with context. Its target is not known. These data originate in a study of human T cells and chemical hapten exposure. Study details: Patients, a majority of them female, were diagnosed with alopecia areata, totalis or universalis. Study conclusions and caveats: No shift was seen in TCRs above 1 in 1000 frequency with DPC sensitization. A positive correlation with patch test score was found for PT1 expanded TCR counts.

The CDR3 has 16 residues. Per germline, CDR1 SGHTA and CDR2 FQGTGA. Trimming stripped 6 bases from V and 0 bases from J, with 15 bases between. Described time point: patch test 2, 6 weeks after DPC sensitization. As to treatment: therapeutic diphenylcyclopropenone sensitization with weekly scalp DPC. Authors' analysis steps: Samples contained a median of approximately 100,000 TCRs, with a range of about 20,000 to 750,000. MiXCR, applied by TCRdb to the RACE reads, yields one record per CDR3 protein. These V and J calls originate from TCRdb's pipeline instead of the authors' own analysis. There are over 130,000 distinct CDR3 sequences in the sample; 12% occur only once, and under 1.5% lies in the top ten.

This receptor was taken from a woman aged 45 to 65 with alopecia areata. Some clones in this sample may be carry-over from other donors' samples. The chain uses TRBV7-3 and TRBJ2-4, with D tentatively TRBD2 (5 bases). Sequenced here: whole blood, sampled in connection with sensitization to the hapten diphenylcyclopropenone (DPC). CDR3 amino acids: CASRPTSSGAKNIQYF. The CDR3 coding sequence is TGTGCCAGCAGACCAACTAGTTCTGGAGCCAAAAACATTCAGTACTTC.